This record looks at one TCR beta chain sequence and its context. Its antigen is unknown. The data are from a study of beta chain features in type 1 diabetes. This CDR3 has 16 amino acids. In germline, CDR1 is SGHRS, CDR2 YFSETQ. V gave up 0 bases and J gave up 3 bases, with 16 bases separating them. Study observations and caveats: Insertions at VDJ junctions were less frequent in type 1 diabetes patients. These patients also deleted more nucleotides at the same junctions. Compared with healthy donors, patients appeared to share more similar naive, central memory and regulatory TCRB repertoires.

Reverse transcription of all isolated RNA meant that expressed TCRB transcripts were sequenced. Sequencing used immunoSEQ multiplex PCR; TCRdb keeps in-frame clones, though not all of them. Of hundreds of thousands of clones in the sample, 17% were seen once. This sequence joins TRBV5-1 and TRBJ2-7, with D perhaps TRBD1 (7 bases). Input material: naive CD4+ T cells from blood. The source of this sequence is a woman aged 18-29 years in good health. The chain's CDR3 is CASSLGRGDPHYEQYF. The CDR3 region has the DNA TGCGCCAGCAGCTTGGGCAGGGGGGACCCTCACTACGAGCAGTACTTC.